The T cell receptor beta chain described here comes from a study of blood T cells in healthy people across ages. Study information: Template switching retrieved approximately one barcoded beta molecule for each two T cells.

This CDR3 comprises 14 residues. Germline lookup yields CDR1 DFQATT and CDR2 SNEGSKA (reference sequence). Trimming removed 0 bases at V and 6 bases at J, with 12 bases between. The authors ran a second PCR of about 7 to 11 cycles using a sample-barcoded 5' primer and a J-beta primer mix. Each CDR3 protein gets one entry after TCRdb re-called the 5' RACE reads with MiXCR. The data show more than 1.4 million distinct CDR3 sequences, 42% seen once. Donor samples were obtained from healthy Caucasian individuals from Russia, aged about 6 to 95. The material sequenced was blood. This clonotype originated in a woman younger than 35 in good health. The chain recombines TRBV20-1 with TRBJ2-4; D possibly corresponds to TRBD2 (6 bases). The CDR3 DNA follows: TGCAGTGCTAGAGATTGGGCTAGCGTAAACATTCAGTACTTC. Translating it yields CSARDWASVNIQYF.